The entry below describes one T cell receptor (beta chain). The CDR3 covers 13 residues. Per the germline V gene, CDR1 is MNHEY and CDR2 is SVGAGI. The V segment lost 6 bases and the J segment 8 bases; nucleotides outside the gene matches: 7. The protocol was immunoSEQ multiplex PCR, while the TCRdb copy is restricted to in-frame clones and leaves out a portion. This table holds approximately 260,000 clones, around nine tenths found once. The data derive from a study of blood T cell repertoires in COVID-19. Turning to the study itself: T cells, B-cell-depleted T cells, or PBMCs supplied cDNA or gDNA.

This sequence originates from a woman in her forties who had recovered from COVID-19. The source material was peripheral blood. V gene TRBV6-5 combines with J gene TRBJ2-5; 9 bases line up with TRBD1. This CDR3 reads CASSKPGQGTQYF. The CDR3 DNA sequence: TGTGCCAGCAGCAAACCGGGACAGGGAACCCAGTACTTC.